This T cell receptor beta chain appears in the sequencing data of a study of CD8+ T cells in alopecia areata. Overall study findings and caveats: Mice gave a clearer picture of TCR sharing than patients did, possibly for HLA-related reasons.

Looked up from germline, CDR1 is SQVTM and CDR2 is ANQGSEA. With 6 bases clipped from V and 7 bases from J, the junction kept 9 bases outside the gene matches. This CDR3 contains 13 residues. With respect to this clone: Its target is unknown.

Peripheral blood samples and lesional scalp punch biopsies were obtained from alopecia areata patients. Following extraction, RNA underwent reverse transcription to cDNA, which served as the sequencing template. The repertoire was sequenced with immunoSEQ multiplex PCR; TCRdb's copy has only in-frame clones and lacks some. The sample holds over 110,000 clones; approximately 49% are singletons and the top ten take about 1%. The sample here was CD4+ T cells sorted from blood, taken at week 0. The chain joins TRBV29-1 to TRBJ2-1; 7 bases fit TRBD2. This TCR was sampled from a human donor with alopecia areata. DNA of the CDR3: TGCAGCGTGGCAGGACTAGGTTCGAATGAGCAGTTCTTC. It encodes CSVAGLGSNEQFF.